This T cell receptor (beta chain) comes out of a study of blood T cell repertoires in COVID-19. Study overall: Acute and convalescent COVID-19 samples came from the United States, Italy and Spain. T cells, B-cell-depleted T cells, or PBMCs supplied cDNA or gDNA.

Original processing methods: Amplification from reference gene primers served as the basis for estimated nucleated cell counts. Here immunoSEQ multiplex PCR was the method, and the copy in TCRdb shows in-frame clones only, minus some. Clone size and the V and J calls come from that table; the DNA yielded D and trimming. This sample has around 130,000 clones, with 87% found just once. V lost 5 bases, J lost 4 bases, and 6 bases stayed unmatched. The CDR3 extends over 14 amino acids. CDR1 is SGHTA, CDR2 FQGNSA, per germline. The TCR sequence derives from a woman aged 50 to 60 with acute or convalescent COVID-19. The chain links TRBV7-2 to TRBJ2-3; 7 bases agree with TRBD2. Input material: peripheral blood. The CDR3, as DNA: TGTGCCAGCAGCGCCCACCGGGGGGCAGATACGCAGTATTTT. This codes for CASSAHRGADTQYF.